One T cell receptor beta chain is described in this entry. The CDR3 runs 12 residues. The V gene lost 6 bases and the J gene lost 6 bases, with 9 bases spanning the gap. Germline-derived CDR1 and CDR2 are MNHEY and SMNVEV (reference sequence). The sample is drawn from a study of cytomegalovirus exposure and HLA in healthy donors. TCRdb's table, derived via immunoSEQ multiplex PCR, lists solely in-frame clones and lacks some. The sample consists of about 350,000 clones, around 90% of them appearing once. The specimen sequenced was PBMCs. The J gene is TRBJ2-1, the V gene TRBV27, with a weak D call TRBD2 (6 bases). The clonotype was recovered from a woman aged 25 to 39 in good health and CMV-seropositive. The CDR3 coding sequence is TGTGCCAGCAGAGCGGGCTCCAATGAGCAGTTCTTC. Protein sequence: CASRAGSNEQFF.